Listed below are T cell receptor beta chains from one sample, sequenced in a study of blood T cell repertoires in COVID-19. Assay: immunoSEQ multiplex PCR; the TCRdb copy retains only in-frame clones and omits some. This table holds roughly 520,000 clones, roughly 90% found once. The sequenced sample consisted of PBMCs or T cells enriched from blood (not recorded which). The receptors stem from a woman in her thirties or forties who had recovered from COVID-19. Each CDR3 is given without its conserved first and last residue. A D gene is named only where the DNA matches it firmly.

D gene	V gene	J gene	CDR3 protein
-	TRBV7-9	TRBJ2-7	ASSFTGEQY
-	TRBV30	TRBJ1-1	AWDRRGTEAF
TRBD2	TRBV6-4	TRBJ2-3	ASSESLAGETDTQY
TRBD2	TRBV18	TRBJ2-7	ASSPIGLAGGGAIEQY
-	TRBV2	TRBJ1-5	ASSVVWLVRGNQPQH
TRBD1	TRBV7-2	TRBJ2-5	ASSLLGTGRETQY
TRBD2	TRBV30	TRBJ2-3	AWEAGGSDTQY
-	TRBV5-4	TRBJ2-7	ASSLGALRDEQY
-	TRBV5-1	TRBJ1-2	ASTAQPGTPDGYT
-	TRBV4-3	TRBJ2-2	ASSQDSQANTGELF
-	TRBV5-1	TRBJ1-3	ASSLAPGGNTIY
-	TRBV9	TRBJ2-2	ASSVGGGTGELF
-	TRBV7-8	TRBJ1-2	ASSLAGTLSGYT
TRBD2	TRBV27	TRBJ2-1	ASSLGGLAGEQF
-	TRBV19	TRBJ1-1	ASSILEGVGEAF
-	TRBV6-4	TRBJ1-1	ASTPSPGNTEAF
-	TRBV29-1	TRBJ2-2	SGYLRQTVYTGELF
TRBD2	TRBV19	TRBJ2-3	ASSKVLAATDTQY
-	TRBV29-1	TRBJ1-1	SVDRSRPNRNRGGGADRNTEAF
-	TRBV10-3	TRBJ2-7	AISELPSAGYEQY
TRBD1	TRBV11-3	TRBJ1-1	ASSSGQGENTEAF
-	TRBV6-5	TRBJ2-2	ALRPAPNTGELF
-	TRBV30	TRBJ1-2	AWTGWTRANYGYT
-	TRBV10-3	TRBJ1-1	AIKGQDTMNTEAF
TRBD2	TRBV7-7	TRBJ2-7	ASSLRAGGDEQY
-	TRBV7-2	TRBJ1-2	ASSLRPTGGYGYT
TRBD1	TRBV5-4	TRBJ2-5	ASSPDRGHGETQY
-	TRBV19	TRBJ2-5	ASSINRLETQY
TRBD1	TRBV5-1	TRBJ2-5	ASSLPQGGETQY
-	TRBV18	TRBJ2-5	ASSRPGRGMGHQETQY
-	TRBV4-1	TRBJ2-7	ASSQEPRYEQY
-	TRBV7-2	TRBJ1-5	ASSFGQKGQPQH
-	TRBV11-3	TRBJ2-5	ASSKTPYQETQY
-	TRBV7-2	TRBJ1-5	ASSLYSRELHQPQH
-	TRBV9	TRBJ1-2	ASSGWAGTNYGYT